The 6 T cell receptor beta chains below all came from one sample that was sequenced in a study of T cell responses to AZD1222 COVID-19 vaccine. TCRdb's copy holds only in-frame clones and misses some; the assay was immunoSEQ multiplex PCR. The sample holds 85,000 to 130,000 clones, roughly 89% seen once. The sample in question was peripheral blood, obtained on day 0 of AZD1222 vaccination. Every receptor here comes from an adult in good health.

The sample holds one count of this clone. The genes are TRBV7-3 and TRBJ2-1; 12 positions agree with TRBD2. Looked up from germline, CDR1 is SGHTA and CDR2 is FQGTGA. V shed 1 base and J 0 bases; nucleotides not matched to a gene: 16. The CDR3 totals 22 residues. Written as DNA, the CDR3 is TGTGCCAGCAGCTTAATAGGAGGAGGGACTAGCGGGTCGTCAAGCTCCTACAATGAGCAGTTCTTC. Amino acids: CASSLIGGGTSGSSSSYNEQFF.

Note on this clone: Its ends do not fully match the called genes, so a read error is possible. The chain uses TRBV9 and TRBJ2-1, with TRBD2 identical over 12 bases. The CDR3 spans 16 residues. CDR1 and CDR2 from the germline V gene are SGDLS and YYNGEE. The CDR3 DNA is TGTGCCAGCAGCGCTATTCTAGCGGGAGGGTACGATGAGCAGCTCTTC. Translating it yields CASSAILAGGYDEQLF.

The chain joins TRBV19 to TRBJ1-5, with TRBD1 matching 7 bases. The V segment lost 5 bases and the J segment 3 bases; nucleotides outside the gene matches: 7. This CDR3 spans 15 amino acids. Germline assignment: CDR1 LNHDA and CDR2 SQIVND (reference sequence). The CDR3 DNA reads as TGTGCCAGTAGTTTCGGACAGGTATTCAATCAGCCCCAGCATTTT. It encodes CASSFGQVFNQPQHF.

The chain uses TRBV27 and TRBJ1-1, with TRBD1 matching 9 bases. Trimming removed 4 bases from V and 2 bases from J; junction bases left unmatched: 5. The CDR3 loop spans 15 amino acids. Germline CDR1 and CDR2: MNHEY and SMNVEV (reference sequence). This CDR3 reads CASSSYRGPNTEAFF. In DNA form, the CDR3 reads TGTGCCAGCAGTTCCTACAGGGGGCCCAACACTGAAGCTTTCTTT.

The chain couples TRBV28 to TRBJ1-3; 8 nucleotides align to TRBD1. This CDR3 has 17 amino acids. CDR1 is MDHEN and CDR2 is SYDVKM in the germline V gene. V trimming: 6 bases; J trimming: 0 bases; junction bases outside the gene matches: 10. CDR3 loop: CASSPGTGLSSGNTIYF. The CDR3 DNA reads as TGTGCCAGCAGCCCCGGGACAGGCCTTTCCTCTGGAAACACCATATATTTT.

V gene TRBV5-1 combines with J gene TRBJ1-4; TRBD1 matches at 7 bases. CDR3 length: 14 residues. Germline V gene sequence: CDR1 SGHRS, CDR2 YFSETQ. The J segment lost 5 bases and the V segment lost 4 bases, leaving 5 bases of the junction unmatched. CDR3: CASSPAGQNEKLFF. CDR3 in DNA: TGCGCCAGCAGCCCCGCGGGACAGAATGAAAAACTGTTTTTT.